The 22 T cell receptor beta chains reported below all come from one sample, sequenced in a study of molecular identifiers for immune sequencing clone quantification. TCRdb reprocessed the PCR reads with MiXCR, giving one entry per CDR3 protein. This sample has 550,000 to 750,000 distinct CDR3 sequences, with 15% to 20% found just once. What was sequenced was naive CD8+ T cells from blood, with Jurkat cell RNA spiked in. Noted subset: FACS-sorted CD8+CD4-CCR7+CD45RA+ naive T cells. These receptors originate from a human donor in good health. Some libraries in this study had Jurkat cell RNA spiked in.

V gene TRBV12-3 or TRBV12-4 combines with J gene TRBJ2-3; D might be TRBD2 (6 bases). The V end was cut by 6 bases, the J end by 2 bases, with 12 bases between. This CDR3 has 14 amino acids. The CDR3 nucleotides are TGTGCCAGCAGCGCCGGAGGGGCCACAGATACGCAGTATTTT. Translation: CASSAGGATDTQYF.

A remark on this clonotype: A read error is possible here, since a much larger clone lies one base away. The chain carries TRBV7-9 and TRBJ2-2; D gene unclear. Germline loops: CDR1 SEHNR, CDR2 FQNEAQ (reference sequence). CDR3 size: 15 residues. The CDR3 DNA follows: TGTGCCGGCAGTCCTTGGACCACGAACACCGGGGAGCTGTTTTTT. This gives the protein CAGSPWTTNTGELFF.

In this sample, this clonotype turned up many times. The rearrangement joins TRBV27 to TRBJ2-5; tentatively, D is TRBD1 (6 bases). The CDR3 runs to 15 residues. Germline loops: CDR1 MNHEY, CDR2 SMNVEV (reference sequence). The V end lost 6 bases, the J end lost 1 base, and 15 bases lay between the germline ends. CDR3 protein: CASSPGTRIQETQYF. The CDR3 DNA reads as TGTGCCAGCAGCCCCGGGACACGGATCCAAGAGACCCAGTACTTC.

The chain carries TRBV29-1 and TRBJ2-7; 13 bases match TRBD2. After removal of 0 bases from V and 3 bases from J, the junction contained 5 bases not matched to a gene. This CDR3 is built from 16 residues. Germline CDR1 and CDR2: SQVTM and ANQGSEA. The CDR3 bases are TGCAGCGTTGAAGAGGGCGGGACTAGCGGGATCTACGAGCAGTACTTC. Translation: CSVEEGGTSGIYEQYF.

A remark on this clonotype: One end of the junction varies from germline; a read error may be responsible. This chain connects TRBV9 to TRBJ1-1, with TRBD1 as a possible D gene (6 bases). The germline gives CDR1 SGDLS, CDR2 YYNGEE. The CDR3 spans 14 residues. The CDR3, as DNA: TGTGCCCGCAGCGTAGAGGACAGTAACACTGAAGCTTTCTTT. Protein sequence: CARSVEDSNTEAFF.

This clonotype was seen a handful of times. The CDR3 nucleotides read TGTGCCAGCAGGATGGGACAGGCCTACGAGCAGTACTTC. Protein product: CASRMGQAYEQYF. This rearrangement joins TRBV27 to TRBJ2-7; 8 bases agree with TRBD1. The germline V gene encodes CDR1 MNHEY and CDR2 SMNVEV (reference sequence). The CDR3 spans 13 residues. V was pared by 6 bases and J by 2 bases, with 3 bases of the junction left unmatched.

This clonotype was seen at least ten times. The CDR3 here is CASSLGGQGQLSGNTIYF. The CDR3 DNA reads TGTGCCAGCAGCTTAGGAGGACAGGGTCAACTCTCTGGAAACACCATATATTTT. The V and J genes are TRBV7-9 and TRBJ1-3, with 8 positions matching TRBD1. Germline V gives CDR1 SEHNR, CDR2 FQNEAQ (reference sequence). This CDR3 is 18 amino acids long. Trimming took 1 base from V and 0 from J; bases not matched to a gene: 8. The complete variable domain, with remaining parts taken from reference TRBV7-9 and TRBJ1-3, reads DTGVSQNPRHKITKRGQNVTFRCDPISEHNRLYWYRQTLGQGPEFLTYFQNEAQLEKSRLLSDRFSAERPKGSFSTLEIQRTEQGDSAMYLCASSLGGQGQLSGNTIYFGEGSWLTVV.

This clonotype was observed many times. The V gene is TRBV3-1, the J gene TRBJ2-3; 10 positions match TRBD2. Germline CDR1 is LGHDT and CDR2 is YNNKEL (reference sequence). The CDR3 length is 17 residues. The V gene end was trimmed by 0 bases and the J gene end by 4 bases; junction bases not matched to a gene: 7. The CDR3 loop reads CASSQDLAGVGADTQYF. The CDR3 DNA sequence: TGTGCCAGCAGCCAAGACCTAGCGGGAGTAGGCGCAGATACGCAGTATTTT.

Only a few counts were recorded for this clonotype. For the CDR3, the DNA is TGTGCCAGCCAAACAGGGGGTTGGACTGAAGCTTTCTTT. As protein: CASQTGGWTEAFF. This chain joins TRBV19 and TRBJ1-1, with 8 bases aligning to TRBD1. After removal of 9 bases from V and 5 bases from J, the junction contained 8 bases not matched to a gene. This CDR3 spans 13 amino acids. Germline V gives CDR1 LNHDA, CDR2 SQIVND (reference sequence).

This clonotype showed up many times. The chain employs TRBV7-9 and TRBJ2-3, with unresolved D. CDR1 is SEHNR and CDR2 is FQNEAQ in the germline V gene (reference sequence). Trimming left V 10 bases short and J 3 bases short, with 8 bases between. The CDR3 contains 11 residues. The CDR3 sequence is CATRGTDTQYF. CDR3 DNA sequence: TGTGCCACCCGAGGAACAGATACGCAGTATTTT.

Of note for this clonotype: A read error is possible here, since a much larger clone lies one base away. The CDR3, as DNA: TGTGCCTGGAGTGTATCACATTCGGCTTCCTTT. Protein sequence: CAWSVSHSASF. The rearrangement links TRBV30 to TRBJ1-1, with D hard to call. Germline V gene data show CDR1 as GTSNPN and CDR2 as SVGIG (reference sequence). The CDR3 is 11 amino acids.

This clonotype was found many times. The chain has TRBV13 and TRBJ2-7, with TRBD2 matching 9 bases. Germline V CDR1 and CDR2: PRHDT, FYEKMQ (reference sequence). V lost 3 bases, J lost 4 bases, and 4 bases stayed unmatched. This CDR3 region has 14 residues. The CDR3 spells CASSFAGGRYEQYF. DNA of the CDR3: TGTGCCAGCAGCTTTGCGGGGGGGCGGTACGAGCAGTACTTC.

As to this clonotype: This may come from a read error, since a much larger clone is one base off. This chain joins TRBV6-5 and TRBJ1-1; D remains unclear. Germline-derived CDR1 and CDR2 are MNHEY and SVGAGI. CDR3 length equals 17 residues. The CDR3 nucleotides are TGTGCCAGCAGTTACTCGGTCCAAGGCCAGCCGAACACTGAATCTTTCTTT. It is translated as CASSYSVQGQPNTESFF.

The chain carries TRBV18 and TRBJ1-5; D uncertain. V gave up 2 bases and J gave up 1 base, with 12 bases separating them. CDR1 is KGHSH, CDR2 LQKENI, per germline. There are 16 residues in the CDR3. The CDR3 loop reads CASSPSGPGSNQPQHF. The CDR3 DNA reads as TGTGCCAGCTCACCATCCGGGCCGGGAAGCAATCAGCCCCAGCATTTT.

CDR3 coding DNA: TGTGCCAGCGCTGAGACTCTCAGGGACGAGCAGTACTTC. Protein: CASAETLRDEQYF. The chain has TRBV7-9 and TRBJ2-7; a weak D match, TRBD1 (5 bases). There are 13 residues in the CDR3. V was trimmed by 8 bases and J by 5 bases, leaving 16 bases between them. Looked up from germline, CDR1 is SEHNR and CDR2 is FQNEAQ (reference sequence). Full variable domain (remainder filled in from reference TRBV7-9 and TRBJ2-7): DTGVSQNPRHKITKRGQNVTFRCDPISEHNRLYWYRQTLGQGPEFLTYFQNEAQLEKSRLLSDRFSAERPKGSFSTLEIQRTEQGDSAMYLCASAETLRDEQYFGPGTRLTVT.

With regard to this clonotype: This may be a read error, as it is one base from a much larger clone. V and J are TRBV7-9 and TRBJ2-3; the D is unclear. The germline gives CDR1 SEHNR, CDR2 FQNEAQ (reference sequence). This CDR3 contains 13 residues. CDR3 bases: TGTGCCGGCAGCCCTCTCGATGACGATACGCAGTATTTT. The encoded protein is CAGSPLDDDTQYF.

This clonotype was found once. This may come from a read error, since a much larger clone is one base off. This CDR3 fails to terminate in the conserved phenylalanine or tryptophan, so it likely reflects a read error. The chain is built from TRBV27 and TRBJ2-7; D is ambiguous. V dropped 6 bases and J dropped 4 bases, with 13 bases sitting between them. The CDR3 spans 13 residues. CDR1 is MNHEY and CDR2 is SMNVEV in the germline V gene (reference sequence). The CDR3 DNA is TGTGCCAGCAGGGATGGGTTAAGGTACGAGCAGTACCTC. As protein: CASRDGLRYEQYL.

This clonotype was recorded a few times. CDR3 nucleotides: TGTGCCACCAGCGGATCCGGGACAGGGATAGATCAGCCCCAGCATTTT. Its translation is CATSGSGTGIDQPQHF. The rearrangement uses TRBV15 and TRBJ1-5, with TRBD1 identical over 9 bases. Germline V gene sequence: CDR1 LNHNV, CDR2 YYDKDF (reference sequence). This CDR3 comprises 16 residues. V dropped 5 bases and J dropped 5; count of bases not matched to a gene: 10.

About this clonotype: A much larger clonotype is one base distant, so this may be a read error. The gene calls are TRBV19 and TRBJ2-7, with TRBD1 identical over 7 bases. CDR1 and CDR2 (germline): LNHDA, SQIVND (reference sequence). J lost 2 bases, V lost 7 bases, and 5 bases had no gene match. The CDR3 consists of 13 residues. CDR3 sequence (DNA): TGTGCCAGTACGACCGGGACAGCCTACGAGCAGTACTTC. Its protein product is CASTTGTAYEQYF. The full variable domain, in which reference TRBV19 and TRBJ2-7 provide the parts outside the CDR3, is DGGITQSPKYLFRKEGQNVTLSCEQNLNHDAMYWYRQDPGQGLRLIYYSQIVNDFQKGDIAEGYSVSREKKESFPLTVTSAQKNPTAFYLCASTTGTAYEQYFGPGTRLTVT.

The DNA of the CDR3 is TGTGCCAGCAGCTCCAGCGGCCGCACAGATACGCAGTATTTT. Translating gives CASSSSGRTDTQYF. This chain links TRBV5-8 with TRBJ2-3, with D maybe TRBD2 (5 bases). The V end was cut by 3 bases, the J end by 1 base, with 9 bases between. This CDR3 spans 14 amino acids. Germline assignment: CDR1 SGHTS and CDR2 YDEGEE.

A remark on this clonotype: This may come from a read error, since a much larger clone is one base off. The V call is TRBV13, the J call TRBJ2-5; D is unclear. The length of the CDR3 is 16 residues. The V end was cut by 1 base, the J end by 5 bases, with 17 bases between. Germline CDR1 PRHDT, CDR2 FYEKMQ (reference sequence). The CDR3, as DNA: TGTGCCAGCAGCTTAGCTTCCAACAGTCCTGCGGAGACCCAGTACTTC. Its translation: CASSLASNSPAETQYF.

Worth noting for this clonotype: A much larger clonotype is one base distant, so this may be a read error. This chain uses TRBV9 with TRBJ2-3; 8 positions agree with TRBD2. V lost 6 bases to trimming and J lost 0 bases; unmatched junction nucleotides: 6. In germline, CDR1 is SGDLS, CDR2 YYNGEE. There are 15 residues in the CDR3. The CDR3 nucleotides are TGTGCCAGCAATATAGCGGGGTTAAGCACAGATACGCAGTATTTT. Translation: CASNIAGLSTDTQYF.